This note documents a single TCR beta chain sequence. Its antigen is unidentified. These data originate in a study of T cell responses to AZD1222 COVID-19 vaccine. Study-wide results and limits: Nearly half of spike-specific TCRs reportedly target unmutated variant regions. Only a handful of AZD1222 recipients were seropositive at baseline. With dominance at 160-218 and 743-854, vaccine-associated CD4 TCRs spanned spike.

TCRdb's table, derived via immunoSEQ multiplex PCR, lists solely in-frame clones and lacks some. The repertoire includes about 70,000 clones, roughly 87% of them detected once, and approximately 1.3% sits in the top ten. CDR3 length: 13 residues. Germline V lookup: CDR1 SGHDT, CDR2 YYEEEE. V lost 4 bases and J lost 4, with 11 bases in between. The source is an adult who received the AZD1222 COVID-19 vaccine. The sequencing here drew on peripheral blood, taken 28 days after the second AZD1222 dose. The chain joins TRBV5-6 to TRBJ1-1; a weak D match, TRBD1 (6 bases). Here the CDR3 reads CASSAQGITEAFF. The CDR3 bases are TGTGCCAGCAGCGCACAGGGAATCACTGAAGCTTTCTTT.